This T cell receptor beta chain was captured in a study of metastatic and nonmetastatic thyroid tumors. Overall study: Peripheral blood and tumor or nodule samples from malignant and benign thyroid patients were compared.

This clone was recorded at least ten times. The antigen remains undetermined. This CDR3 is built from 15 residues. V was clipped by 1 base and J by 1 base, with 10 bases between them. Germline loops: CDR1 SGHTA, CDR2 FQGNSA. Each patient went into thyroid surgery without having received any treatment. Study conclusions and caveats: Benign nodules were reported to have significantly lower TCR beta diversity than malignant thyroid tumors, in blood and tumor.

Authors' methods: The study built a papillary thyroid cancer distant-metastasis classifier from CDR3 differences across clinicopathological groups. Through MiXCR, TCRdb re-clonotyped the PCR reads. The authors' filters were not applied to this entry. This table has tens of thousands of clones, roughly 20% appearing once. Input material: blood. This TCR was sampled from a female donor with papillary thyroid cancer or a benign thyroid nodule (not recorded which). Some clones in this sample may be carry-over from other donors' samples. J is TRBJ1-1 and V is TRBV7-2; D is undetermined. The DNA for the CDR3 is TGTGCCAGCAGCTTAGTCGTGGCGAAGAACACTGAAGCTTTCTTT. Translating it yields CASSLVVAKNTEAFF.